Given below is one TCR beta chain in context. This clone showed up just once. Its cognate antigen has yet to be identified. The sample holds no much larger clone one base away, and base qualities are not on file. Enrolling through a virtual design, the prospective study's participants ranged in age from roughly 18 to 95 years and lived across roughly 24 United States geographic areas. To assign participants to cohorts, the prospective study relied on clinical history that participants themselves reported in a screening survey and a study questionnaire. Recovered participants in ImmuneRACE Cohort 3 were defined as having two consecutive negative NP/OP PCR tests, clearance from a healthcare professional, or resolution of symptoms. Mobile phlebotomists in the prospective study collected whole blood, serum and a nasopharyngeal or oropharyngeal swab from every participant. Participants in the prospective study had the option to provide additional blood draws and questionnaires over a roughly two-month period. Prospective study blood samples were shipped either frozen or at room temperature before DNA extraction.

Per the germline V gene, MNHEY is the CDR1 and SVGAGI is the CDR2. Trimming takes 5 bases from V and 3 bases from J, and the germline ends sit 14 bases apart. The CDR3 covers 15 residues, taking in both the cysteine and the phenylalanine. Only CDR3 DNA is held: 45 bases, read in frame from base 1. This sample is drawn from a study of blood T cell repertoires in COVID-19 (dated by TCRdb to 2018 to 2020). For the wider study: Samples covering the acute and convalescent phases of COVID-19 were provided by collaborators in the United States, Italy and Spain. The prospective study material was composed of cDNA or gDNA derived from T cells, B-cell-depleted T cells, or PBMCs. The repertoires were released in a freely available public database intended as a resource for research on the immune response to SARS-CoV-2. Samples were obtained from the ongoing ImmuneRACE study (first 160 participants) and from some 1,200 subjects provided by 6 global collaborators. HLA class I and class II types, where available, came from metadata supplied by the sample provider rather than from assay-based typing. The sample metadata nearly always contained a de-identified subject ID, COVID-19 status, age in years and sex. The dataset comprised deeply sampled blood TCRbeta repertoires from subjects exposed to, actively infected with, or recovered from COVID-19. Broad study findings and their caveats: The quantity of clinical and demographic metadata differed by source and by participant and was supplied without curation.

TCRbeta CDR3 regions were amplified from genomic DNA using the immunoSEQ Assay, a bias-controlled multiplex PCR. Turning to the authors' computational methods: The number of nucleated cells in each sample was estimated by amplification of reference gene primers within the assay. To quantify the absolute abundance of each unique TCRbeta CDR3 rearrangement, sequence reads were collapsed and filtered. For each sample, productive Simpson clonality was calculated as the square root of Simpson's diversity index across productive rearrangements. This immuneACCESS table, as held by TCRdb, lists in-frame sequences with V and J called but not all clones. Of the missing ones, under half trace to an unresolved V gene in checked studies; the others have no known cause. The V and J calls and clone size are taken from that table; D and trimming were inferred from the DNA. The sample table holds 110,000 to 150,000 clones, of which 86% were seen once. The ten top clones hold roughly 4% of the sample.

The rearranged segments are TRBV6-5 and TRBJ2-1; TRBD1 is a possible D gene, resting on 6 matching bases. Sequencing was done on a sample of PBMCs or T cells enriched from blood (not recorded which). The receptor's source is a man aged 50 to 60 who had recovered from COVID-19. The DNA reads as follows: TGTGCCAGCAGTCCCCAGGGGCGCGTCTACAATGAGCAGTTCTTC. It translates as CASSPQGRVYNEQFF.